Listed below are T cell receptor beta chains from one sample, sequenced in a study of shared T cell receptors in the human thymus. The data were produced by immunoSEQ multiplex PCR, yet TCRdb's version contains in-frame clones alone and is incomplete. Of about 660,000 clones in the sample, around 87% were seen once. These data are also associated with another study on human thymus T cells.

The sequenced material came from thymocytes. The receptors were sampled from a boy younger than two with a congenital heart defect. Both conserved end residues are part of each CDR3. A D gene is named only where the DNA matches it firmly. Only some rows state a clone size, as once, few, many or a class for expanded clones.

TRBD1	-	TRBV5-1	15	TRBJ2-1	CASSRDRVSYNEQFF	TGCGCCAGCAGCAGGGACAGGGTATCCTACAATGAGCAGTTCTTC
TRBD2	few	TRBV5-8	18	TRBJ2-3	CASSKGTSGGKQGDTQYF	TGTGCCAGCAGCAAAGGGACTAGCGGGGGGAAACAGGGGGATACGCAGTATTTT
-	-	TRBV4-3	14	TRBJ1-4	CASSLRRGHEKLFF	TGCGCCAGCAGCCTCCGGCGGGGGCACGAAAAACTGTTTTTT
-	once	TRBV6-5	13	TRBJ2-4	CASSPIAKNIQYF	TGTGCCAGCTCCCCTATAGCCAAAAACATTCAGTACTTC
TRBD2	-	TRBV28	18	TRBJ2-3	CASSPKREGRASTDTQYF	TGTGCCAGCAGCCCCAAGCGGGAGGGCCGGGCGAGTACAGATACGCAGTATTTT
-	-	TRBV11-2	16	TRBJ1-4	CASSPRRQGLGEKLFF	TGTGCCAGCAGCCCACGACGTCAGGGGTTGGGAGAAAAACTGTTTTTT
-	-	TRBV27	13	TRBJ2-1	CASKYGMYNEQFF	TGTGCCAGCAAATACGGGATGTACAATGAGCAGTTCTTC
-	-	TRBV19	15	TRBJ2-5	CASSMSSTEPETQYF	TGTGCCAGTAGTATGTCATCGACAGAGCCAGAGACCCAGTACTTC
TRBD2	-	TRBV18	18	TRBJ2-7	CASSPAYAGRGDSYEQYF	TGTGCCAGCTCACCAGCCTACGCGGGGCGGGGGGACTCCTACGAGCAGTACTTC
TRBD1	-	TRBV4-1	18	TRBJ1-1	CASSQENVWTGSTTEAFF	TGCGCCAGCAGCCAAGAGAATGTGTGGACAGGTTCAACCACTGAAGCTTTCTTT
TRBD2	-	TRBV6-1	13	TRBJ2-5	CATSLAHQETQYF	TGTGCCACCTCACTAGCGCACCAAGAGACCCAGTACTTC
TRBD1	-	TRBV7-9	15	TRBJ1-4	CASSLRGGSRKKLFF	TGTGCCAGCAGCCTAAGAGGGGGCTCTAGGAAAAAACTGTTTTTT
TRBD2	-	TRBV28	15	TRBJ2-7	CASSPGGGPTYEQYF	TGTGCCAGCAGTCCGGGGGGAGGACCCACCTACGAGCAGTACTTC
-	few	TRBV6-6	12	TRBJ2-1	CASSYLGHEQFF	TGTGCCAGCAGTTACCTGGGCCATGAGCAGTTCTTC
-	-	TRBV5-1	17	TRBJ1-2	CASSLESSAGGPYGYTF	TGCGCCAGCAGCTTGGAATCGTCGGCTGGAGGCCCGTATGGCTACACCTTC
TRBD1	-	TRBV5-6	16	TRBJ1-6	CASSVGQGETHSPLHF	TGTGCCAGCAGCGTGGGACAGGGGGAAACCCATTCACCCCTCCACTTT
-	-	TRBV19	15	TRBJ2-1	CASSILPRFHNEQFF	TGTGCCAGTAGTATCCTACCCAGGTTCCACAATGAGCAGTTCTTC
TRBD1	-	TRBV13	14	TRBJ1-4	CASSRQGATEKLFF	TGTGCCAGCAGCCGACAGGGGGCGACTGAAAAACTGTTTTTT
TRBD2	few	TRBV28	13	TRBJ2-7	CASSLTSGYEQYF	TGTGCCAGCAGTTTGACTAGCGGGTACGAGCAGTACTTC
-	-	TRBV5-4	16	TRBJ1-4	CASSYTGRATNEKLFF	TGTGCCAGCAGCTATACAGGGCGTGCAACTAATGAAAAACTGTTTTTT
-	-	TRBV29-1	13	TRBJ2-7	CSVVLYPNYEQYF	TGCAGCGTTGTGCTCTATCCAAACTACGAGCAGTACTTC
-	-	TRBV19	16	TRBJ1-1	CASSIAPQGRGTEAFF	TGTGCCAGTAGTATAGCCCCACAGGGTCGGGGCACTGAAGCTTTCTTT
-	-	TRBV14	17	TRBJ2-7	CASSQVHRQLNPYEQYF	TGTGCCAGCAGCCAAGTTCACCGACAGCTCAACCCCTACGAGCAGTACTTC
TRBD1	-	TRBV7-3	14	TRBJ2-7	CASSLHEGALEQYF	TGTGCCAGCAGCTTACATGAGGGGGCCCTCGAGCAGTACTTC
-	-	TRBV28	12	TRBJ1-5	CGTGLPNQPQHF	TGTGGTACAGGGTTGCCCAATCAGCCCCAGCATTTT
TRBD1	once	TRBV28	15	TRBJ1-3	CASSLLVQGENTIYF	TGTGCCAGCAGTTTATTAGTCCAGGGGGAAAACACCATATATTTT
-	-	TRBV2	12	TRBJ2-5	CASIRTDREGYF	TGTGCCAGCATTCGCACGGACAGGGAGGGGTACTTC
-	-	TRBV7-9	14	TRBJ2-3	CASRQNRAEDTQYF	TGTGCCAGCAGGCAGAACAGGGCTGAAGATACGCAGTATTTT
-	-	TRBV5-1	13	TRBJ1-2	CASSFRTVYGYTF	TGCGCCAGCAGCTTTAGGACAGTCTATGGCTACACCTTC
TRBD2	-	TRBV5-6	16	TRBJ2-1	CASSLVVAGDGYEQFF	TGTGCCAGCAGCTTGGTAGTAGCGGGGGATGGGTATGAGCAGTTCTTC
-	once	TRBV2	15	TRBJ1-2	CASSEALHRKYGYTF	TGTGCCAGCAGTGAAGCGCTTCACAGGAAGTACGGCTACACCTTC
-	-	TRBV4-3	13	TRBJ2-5	CASSQANQETQYF	TGCGCCAGCAGCCAAGCAAACCAAGAGACCCAGTACTTC
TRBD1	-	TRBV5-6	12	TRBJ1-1	CASSRGTGVLRF	TGTGCCAGCAGCCGGGGGACAGGGGTTCTCCGGTTT
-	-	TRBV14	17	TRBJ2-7	CASSQDQGTGRPLEQYF	TGTGCCAGCAGCCAAGATCAAGGAACAGGGCGTCCCCTCGAGCAGTACTTC
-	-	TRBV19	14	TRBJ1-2	CASSQRQRTYGYTF	TGTGCCAGTAGTCAAAGACAGAGGACCTATGGCTACACCTTC
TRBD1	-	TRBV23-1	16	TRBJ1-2	CASSQIHRGRNYGYTF	TGCGCCAGCAGTCAAATTCACAGGGGCCGAAACTATGGCTACACCTTC
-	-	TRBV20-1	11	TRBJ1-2	CSAPAEAGYTF	TGCAGTGCCCCCGCAGAGGCTGGCTACACCTTC
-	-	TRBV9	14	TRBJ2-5	CASSVTSAGETQYF	TGTGCCAGCAGCGTTACTAGTGCGGGAGAGACCCAGTACTTC
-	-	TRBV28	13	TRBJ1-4	CASSFRVREKLFF	TGTGCCAGCAGTTTCAGGGTTCGAGAAAAACTGTTTTTT
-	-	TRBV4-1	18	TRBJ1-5	CASSQESDYNRKNQPQHF	TGCGCCAGCAGCCAAGAGTCGGACTATAACAGGAAAAATCAGCCCCAGCATTTT
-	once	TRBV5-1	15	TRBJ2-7	CASSPPGGTGYEQYF	TGCGCCAGCAGCCCCCCGGGAGGGACAGGGTACGAGCAGTACTTC
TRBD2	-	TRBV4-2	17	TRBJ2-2	CASSQDEAGANTGELFF	TGTGCCAGCAGCCAAGATGAGGCGGGGGCGAACACCGGGGAGCTGTTTTTT
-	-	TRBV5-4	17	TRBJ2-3	CASSLDGGGTPTDTQYF	TGTGCCAGCAGCTTGGACGGGGGTGGGACCCCCACAGATACGCAGTATTTT
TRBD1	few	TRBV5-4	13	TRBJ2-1	CASSPRGRNEQFF	TGTGCCAGCAGCCCCAGGGGGCGCAATGAGCAGTTCTTC
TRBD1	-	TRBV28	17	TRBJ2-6	CASSQATQGAGANVLTF	TGTGCCAGCAGTCAAGCAACACAGGGGGCTGGGGCCAACGTCCTGACTTTC
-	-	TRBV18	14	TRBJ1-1	CASSRAGLNTEAFF	TGTGCCAGCTCACGTGCGGGATTAAACACTGAAGCTTTCTTT
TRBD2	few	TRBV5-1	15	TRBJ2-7	CASSLGREGFYEQYF	TGCGCCAGCAGCTTGGGGCGGGAGGGTTTCTACGAGCAGTACTTC
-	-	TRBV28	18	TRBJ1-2	CASSLLRGAEDGIYGYTF	TGTGCCAGCAGTTTATTGCGGGGGGCAGAAGACGGAATCTATGGCTACACCTTC